The source of this TCR beta chain is a study of CD8 T cells in ankylosing spondylitis (dated by TCRdb to the late 2010s). Some background on the complete study: The study profiled T cell receptor beta repertoires in healthy donors and ankylosing spondylitis patients to find disease-linked TCR variants. The whole study cohort included over a hundred healthy donors and under 30 ankylosing spondylitis patients. Peripheral blood samples were taken, and synovial fluid was additionally collected from ankylosing spondylitis patients.

This clonotype was detected ten times or more. Its target antigen remains unknown. Within one base of it there is no much larger clone, and no base qualities were kept. Data came from an Illumina HiSeq 2500. Quantitative 5'-RACE with molecular barcodes was used to prepare TCR beta libraries. The paper's data handling went like this. To identify disease-linked TCR variants, a new computational method was used, one built on a probabilistic model of VDJ rearrangement. TCRdb passed the public sequencing reads through fastp at Q25 and MiXCR, retaining productive beta sequences. Here each entry gathers all rows of one CDR3 protein and keeps the most common genes and DNA. The V and J calls were not made by the authors but by TCRdb's processing. The sample records roughly 91,000 distinct CDR3 sequences, roughly 8.3% of which are singletons. Approximately 9.7% of the sample is in the top ten clones. The CDR3 numbers 16 residues from cysteine through phenylalanine. The entry retains the CDR3 DNA only, 48 bases that are in frame from base 1. V and J are trimmed by 5 bases and 6 bases, and the gene matches miss 13 bases of the junction. Looking up the germline V gene yields CDR1 SGHTA and CDR2 FQGNSA.

The investigation overall reported the following: Significant enrichment of the disease-linked clones was reported in matched synovial fluid samples from ankylosing spondylitis patients. Some motif variants were previously reported in synovial fluid and blood of reactive arthritis patients, suggesting common disease-initiation mechanisms. A TCR beta motif made up of several highly homologous amino acid variants appeared to be characteristic of blood from ankylosing spondylitis patients. In peripheral blood, the disease-linked clones were found at relatively low frequencies and had a CD8+ phenotype.

This chain joins TRBV7-2 to TRBJ2-3, with TRBD2 matching 8 junction bases. The source material was blood, either unsorted or a sorted T cell fraction (not recorded which). The sequence came from a male donor with ankylosing spondylitis or in good health (not recorded which). The CDR3 amino acid sequence is: CASSLLLAGSVDTQYF. In nucleotide form, the sequence is TGTGCCAGCAGCCTCCTGTTAGCGGGATCCGTCGATACGCAGTATTTT.